The 19 T cell receptor beta chains in this list originate from one sample, sequenced in a study of shared clonotypes between healthy human individuals. Repertoires were generated with immunoSEQ multiplex PCR, while TCRdb's copy carries only in-frame clones and drops some. Here the sample spans about 1 million clones, under 80% being singletons. Material for sequencing was memory CD4+ T cells sorted from blood. Described subset: CD45RA-negative fraction. The receptors shown here come from a man aged 18-30 years in good health.

V gene TRBV15 combines with J gene TRBJ2-3, with D possibly being TRBD2 (5 bases). The V gene lost 1 base and the J gene lost 3 bases, with 8 bases spanning the gap. Germline V gives CDR1 LNHNV, CDR2 YYDKDF (reference sequence). CDR3 length: 14 residues. In DNA form, the CDR3 reads TGTGCCACCAGCAGAGGAACGGGAACAGATACGCAGTATTTT. Protein sequence: CATSRGTGTDTQYF.

In its sample, this clone was seen a few times. The J gene is TRBJ2-1, the V gene TRBV5-1; 8 nucleotides line up with TRBD2. Germline CDR1 is SGHRS and CDR2 is YFSETQ. V lost 2 bases to trimming and J lost 2 bases; unmatched junction nucleotides: 3. The CDR3 has 15 amino acids. This chain's CDR3 is CASSFAGGTYNEQFF. The DNA for the CDR3 is TGCGCCAGCAGCTTCGCGGGAGGAACCTACAATGAGCAGTTCTTC.

The chain links TRBV6-1 to TRBJ2-3; the D gene is possibly TRBD1 (6 bases). The CDR3 is made up of 13 amino acids. V dropped 6 bases and J dropped 4 bases, with 11 bases sitting between them. Germline lookup yields CDR1 MNHNS and CDR2 SASEGT. The CDR3 bases are TGTGCCAGCAGGGGGGCAGGGCCAGATACGCAGTATTTT. Protein sequence: CASRGAGPDTQYF.

V and J are TRBV5-1 and TRBJ2-1; unclear D gene. CDR3 length equals 14 residues. Trimming took 0 bases from V and 8 from J, leaving 12 bases between them. Looked up from germline, CDR1 is SGHRS and CDR2 is YFSETQ. CDR3 residues: CASSLEAPQDEQFF. DNA for the CDR3: TGCGCCAGCAGCTTGGAGGCCCCCCAGGATGAGCAGTTCTTC.

V is TRBV6-1 and J is TRBJ1-6; D unclear. Between the trimmed V and J ends, which lost 4 bases and 9 bases, there was a span of 7 bases. The CDR3 totals 12 residues. Germline V CDR1 and CDR2: MNHNS, SASEGT. CDR3 DNA: TGTGCCAGCAGTGGCCGACCTTCACCCCTCCACTTT. Its translation is CASSGRPSPLHF.

The chain combines TRBV7-9 with TRBJ2-5, with D possibly TRBD1 on 6 matching bases. The V end was cut by 8 bases, the J end by 4 bases, with 17 bases between. The CDR3 spans 14 residues. Germline loops: CDR1 SEHNR, CDR2 FQNEAQ (reference sequence). The chain's CDR3 is CASSRTAAGETQYF. The CDR3 DNA reads as TGTGCCAGCTCTAGGACAGCCGCCGGAGAGACCCAGTACTTC.

The CDR3 DNA reads TGTGCCAGCAGTTTCCCACCAGCCCTCACAGATACGCAGTATTTT. Encoded protein: CASSFPPALTDTQYF. This rearrangement joins TRBV28 to TRBJ2-3, with D unclear. This CDR3 contains 15 residues. CDR1 is MDHEN, CDR2 SYDVKM, per germline. V lost 3 bases and J lost 2, with 12 bases in between.

This clone showed up just once. The junction does not match germline at one end; this may be a read error. This rearrangement joins TRBV7-7 to TRBJ2-1, with 13 bases lining up with TRBD2. This CDR3 has 17 residues. Germline loops: CDR1 SSHAT, CDR2 FNYEAQ (reference sequence). The CDR3 nucleotides are TGTGCTAGCAGCCCGAGGACTAGCGGGAGTATTGACAATGAGCAGTTCTTC. Its translation: CASSPRTSGSIDNEQFF.

V is TRBV14 and J is TRBJ2-7; TRBD1 is a possible D gene (5 bases). V was cut by 2 bases and J by 4 bases, with 6 bases left in between. Germline assignment: CDR1 SGHDN and CDR2 FVKESK. There are 12 residues in the CDR3. CDR3 bases: TGTGCCAGCAGCCAACAGGGATACGAGCAGTACTTC. Its translation: CASSQQGYEQYF.

V is TRBV9 and J is TRBJ2-2; D is unclear. The CDR3 is made up of 14 amino acids. Germline CDR1 is SGDLS and CDR2 is YYNGEE. V dropped 3 bases and J dropped 4 bases, with 10 bases sitting between them. The CDR3 region is CASSAQVRTGELFF. CDR3 sequence (DNA): TGTGCCAGCAGCGCCCAAGTTCGCACCGGGGAGCTGTTTTTT.

V and J are TRBV27 and TRBJ2-1; TRBD2 matches 8 bases. The length of the CDR3 is 14 residues. CDR1 and CDR2 from the germline V gene are MNHEY and SMNVEV (reference sequence). Trimming cost V 2 bases and J 5 bases; bases outside gene matches: 2. DNA for the CDR3: TGTGCCAGCAGTTTAGCACTAGCGGACAATGAGCAGTTCTTC. Translating gives CASSLALADNEQFF.

V is TRBV2 and J is TRBJ2-1, with D uncertain. The CDR3 runs to 12 residues. V was pared by 5 bases and J by 0 bases, with 2 bases between. Germline-derived CDR1 and CDR2 are SNHLY and FYNNEI. The DNA of the CDR3 is TGTGCCAGCAGTCTCTCCTACAATGAGCAGTTCTTC. The encoded protein is CASSLSYNEQFF.

This CDR3 is CASSLRREGKGEQFF. The CDR3 nucleotides are TGTGCCAGCAGCTTAAGGCGGGAGGGTAAAGGTGAGCAGTTCTTC. The chain is built from TRBV7-8 and TRBJ2-1; TRBD2 matches at 9 bases. CDR3 length equals 15 residues. J gave up 9 bases and V 2 bases, and 8 bases lay outside the gene matches. Germline-derived CDR1 and CDR2 are SGHVS and FQNEAQ.

The rearrangement uses TRBV6-1 and TRBJ2-4; maybe TRBD2 (7 bases). The germline V gene has CDR1 MNHNS and CDR2 SASEGT. Trimming removed 7 bases at V and 5 bases at J, with 15 bases between. CDR3 length equals 14 residues. CDR3 nucleotides: TGTGCCAGCATCCGAGGGGGGGGCCAAAACATTCAGTACTTC. Protein: CASIRGGGQNIQYF.

As DNA, the CDR3 is TGTGCCAGCAGCTTCACCTCGGGACTGTACAATCAGCCCCAGCATTTT. This codes for CASSFTSGLYNQPQHF. The rearrangement uses TRBV5-6 and TRBJ1-5, with D possibly being TRBD1 (5 bases). The CDR3 consists of 16 residues. Trimming took off 2 bases at V and 3 bases at J, with 15 bases between the two ends. Germline CDR1 SGHDT, CDR2 YYEEEE.

This clone was counted once. V is TRBV10-3 and J is TRBJ2-5, with 7 nucleotides matching TRBD1. The end of the DNA fits TRBJ2-7 better, so the J call may be wrong. The CDR3 extends over 11 amino acids. The germline V gene encodes CDR1 ENHRY and CDR2 SYGVKD. CDR3 DNA: TGTGCCATCTCGACAGGGTTCGAGCAGTACTTC. Translated: CAISTGFEQYF.

The genes are TRBV5-4 and TRBJ2-5, with 12 positions matching TRBD2. The CDR3 has 16 residues. Germline V gene sequence: CDR1 SGHNT, CDR2 YYREEE (reference sequence). V shed 1 base and J 5 bases; nucleotides not matched to a gene: 6. CDR3: CASSLRTSGTGETQYF. CDR3 coding DNA: TGTGCCAGCAGCTTGAGGACTAGCGGGACTGGGGAGACCCAGTACTTC.

The chain carries TRBV27 and TRBJ2-4; maybe TRBD2 (5 bases). The CDR3 is made up of 14 amino acids. V was pared by 8 bases and J by 1 base, with 12 bases between. Germline-derived CDR1 and CDR2 are MNHEY and SMNVEV (reference sequence). The CDR3 here is CASGKTGAKNIQYF. CDR3 DNA: TGTGCCAGCGGGAAGACGGGGGCCAAAAACATTCAGTACTTC.

The rearrangement links TRBV2 to TRBJ2-3; 7 nucleotides align to TRBD1. Looked up from germline, CDR1 is SNHLY and CDR2 is FYNNEI. The CDR3 is 15 residues long. V lost 4 bases to trimming and J lost 8 bases; unmatched junction nucleotides: 12. The CDR3 DNA sequence: TGTGCCAGCAGTGTTGGGCAGGGGGTAGGGGTTACGCAGTATTTT. It yields the protein CASSVGQGVGVTQYF.